The 20 T cell receptor beta chains listed next were all sequenced from one sample in a study of blood T cell repertoires in COVID-19. The method was immunoSEQ multiplex PCR; TCRdb's version includes in-frame clones alone and lacks a portion of them. The profile shows more than 95,000 clones, 90% to 95% of them singletons. The source material was peripheral blood. The receptors stem from a human donor in a cohort sampled during active COVID-19.

In its sample, this clone was seen once. The V call is TRBV7-9, the J call TRBJ2-3; possibly TRBD1 for D (7 bases). This CDR3 spans 19 amino acids. V gave up 0 bases and J gave up 2 bases, with 21 bases separating them. Germline CDR1 is SEHNR and CDR2 is FQNEAQ (reference sequence). CDR3 coding DNA: TGTGCCAGCAGCTTAGCAGGAGGGGGCGGCACCTTATACACAGATACGCAGTATTTT. Protein product: CASSLAGGGGTLYTDTQYF.

This clone was seen a single time. This chain links TRBV3-1 (or the pseudogene TRBV3-2) with TRBJ1-2; 9 nucleotides line up with TRBD1. The CDR3 is 17 residues long. The ends lost 4 bases at V and 7 bases at J; junction bases unmatched: 16. In germline, CDR1 is LGHDT, CDR2 YNNKEL (reference sequence). The CDR3 here is CASSLLQSGQGRSGYTF. As DNA, the CDR3 is TGTGCCAGCAGCCTCCTCCAATCGGGACAGGGAAGATCTGGCTACACCTTC.

The chain carries TRBV28 and TRBJ2-7; D is ambiguous. In germline, CDR1 is MDHEN, CDR2 SYDVKM. V lost 5 bases and J 2 bases, leaving 13 bases between the germline ends. This CDR3 is built from 14 residues. The CDR3 here is CASSLGGETYEQYF. CDR3 sequence (DNA): TGTGCCAGCAGTCTAGGTGGCGAAACCTACGAGCAGTACTTC.

The chain carries TRBV28 and TRBJ1-5; D is possibly TRBD1 (6 bases). V was trimmed by 1 base and J by 6 bases, leaving 19 bases between them. This CDR3 comprises 17 residues. From germline, CDR1 is MDHEN and CDR2 SYDVKM. CDR3 region: CASSLLPTGNVAQPQHF. The CDR3 region has the DNA TGTGCCAGCAGTTTATTGCCGACAGGAAATGTTGCTCAGCCCCAGCATTTT.

The V call is TRBV7-2, the J call TRBJ2-7; weak D call: TRBD1 (6 bases). The CDR3 extends over 15 amino acids. CDR1 is SGHTA, CDR2 FQGNSA, per germline. Trimming removed 1 base at V and 2 bases at J, with 12 bases between. CDR3 loop: CASSLEWGRTYEQYF. The CDR3 nucleotides read TGTGCCAGCAGCTTAGAATGGGGGCGGACCTACGAGCAGTACTTC. The full variable domain, in which reference TRBV7-2 and TRBJ2-7 provide the parts outside the CDR3, is GAGVSQSPSNKVTEKGKDVELRCDPISGHTALYWYRQSLGQGLEFLIYFQGNSAPDKSGLPSDRFSAERTGGSVSTLTIQRTQQEDSAVYLCASSLEWGRTYEQYFGPGTRLTVT.

This chain connects TRBV21-1 to TRBJ1-3. TRBV21-1 is an annotated pseudogene. CDR3 length: 16 amino acids. The CDR3, as DNA: TGTGCCAGCAGCAAAGGGGAGGGGTTGAAAGGAAACACCATATATTTT. This gives the protein CASSKGEGLKGNTIYF.

The chain carries TRBV19 and TRBJ2-1, with 15 positions matching TRBD2. The CDR3 sequence is 15 residues long. Germline V gives CDR1 LNHDA, CDR2 SQIVND (reference sequence). V shed 5 bases and J 10 bases; nucleotides not matched to a gene: 6. Here the CDR3 DNA reads TGTGCCAGTAGTCCTGGACTAGCGGGAGGGGGGGAGCAGTTCTTC. It specifies CASSPGLAGGGEQFF.

V gene TRBV19 combines with J gene TRBJ2-3, with 9 bases identical to TRBD2. J was trimmed by 1 base and V by 4 bases; bases with no gene match: 6. The CDR3 length is 16 residues. In germline, CDR1 is LNHDA, CDR2 SQIVND (reference sequence). The CDR3: CASSTWTSEGTDTQYF. CDR3 nucleotide sequence: TGTGCCAGTAGTACCTGGACTAGCGAGGGCACAGATACGCAGTATTTT.

The V call is TRBV7-2, the J call TRBJ2-1; a possible D gene is TRBD1 (6 bases). This CDR3 spans 14 amino acids. Trimming took off 3 bases at V and 3 bases at J, with 9 bases between the two ends. The germline gives CDR1 SGHTA, CDR2 FQGNSA. The CDR3 DNA reads as TGTGCCAGCAGCTTGGACAGTTTCTACAATGAGCAGTTCTTC. Protein sequence: CASSLDSFYNEQFF.

V and J are TRBV29-1 and TRBJ2-5, with D possibly TRBD1 on 5 matching bases. CDR1 and CDR2 (germline): SQVTM, ANQGSEA. The V end was cut by 4 bases, the J end by 5 bases, with 14 bases between. CDR3 length equals 13 residues. CDR3 nucleotide sequence: TGCAGCGTTGTCCAAGGGGCATGGGAGACCCAGTACTTC. Its protein is CSVVQGAWETQYF.

In its sample, this clone was seen once. The chain combines TRBV27 with TRBJ2-2, with 9 bases that match TRBD2. This CDR3 comprises 16 residues. CDR1 and CDR2 (germline): MNHEY, SMNVEV (reference sequence). J lost 3 bases, V lost 6 bases, and 8 bases had no gene match. The CDR3, as DNA: TGTGCCAGCAGAAGGCGGCGGGAGGGCTACACCGGGGAGCTGTTTTTT. This encodes CASRRRREGYTGELFF.

This clone was found once. The chain has TRBV7-6 and TRBJ2-1; D may be TRBD2 (5 bases). The length of the CDR3 is 15 residues. Germline V gene data show CDR1 as SGHVS and CDR2 as FNYEAQ. The V gene lost 2 bases and the J gene lost 7 bases, with 15 bases spanning the gap. This chain's CDR3 is CASSLPGSMRNEQFF. The CDR3 nucleotides are TGTGCCAGCAGCTTACCGGGATCGATGAGGAATGAGCAGTTCTTC.

The chain employs TRBV6-2 or TRBV6-3 and TRBJ2-1; 8 bases line up with TRBD2. Germline V gene data show CDR1 as MNHEY and CDR2 as SVGEGT. This CDR3 comprises 14 residues. The V gene end was trimmed by 6 bases and the J gene end by 9 bases; junction bases not matched to a gene: 10. CDR3 DNA sequence: TGTGCCAGCAGCTCCCTCGGGGGGGCCAGTGAGCAGTTCTTC. This encodes CASSSLGGASEQFF.

CDR3 sequence: CASSAGAGNTIYF. CDR3 sequence (DNA): TGTGCCAGCAGCGCAGGGGCTGGAAACACCATATATTTT. The rearrangement joins TRBV9 to TRBJ1-3, with D perhaps TRBD1 (6 bases). CDR3 length equals 13 residues. Per germline, CDR1 SGDLS and CDR2 YYNGEE. V dropped 3 bases and J dropped 2 bases, with 6 bases sitting between them.

The chain couples TRBV18 to TRBJ2-7; D gene unclear. This CDR3 is built from 12 residues. Trimming took 2 bases from V and 5 from J, leaving 7 bases between them. Germline CDR1 KGHSH, CDR2 LQKENI. This chain's CDR3 is CASSPSGHEQYF. Written as DNA, the CDR3 is TGTGCCAGCTCACCAAGTGGGCACGAGCAGTACTTC.

This chain uses TRBV5-1 with TRBJ1-2; D gene uncertain. Germline V gene lookup returns CDR1 SGHRS and CDR2 YFSETQ. The CDR3 length is 15 residues. V lost 0 bases, J lost 6 bases, and 15 bases lay in between. The CDR3 protein is CASSLERFQVDGYTF. The CDR3 coding sequence is TGCGCCAGCAGCTTGGAGCGGTTTCAAGTCGATGGCTACACCTTC.

V gene TRBV21-1 combines with J gene TRBJ2-2; TRBD1 is the table's D call, not checked against the DNA. TRBV21-1 is noted as a pseudogene. There are 20 residues in the CDR3. CDR3 bases: TGTGCCAGCAGCAAAAGCGAAGGGGGACAGGGGGAAGAGAACACCGGGGAGCTGTTTTTT. Translation gives CASSKSEGGQGEENTGELFF.

This sequence joins TRBV6-6 and TRBJ2-3, with 10 bases matching TRBD2. The trim removed 6 bases at V and 0 bases at J, leaving 3 bases unmatched. The germline gives CDR1 MNHNY, CDR2 SVGAGI (reference sequence). This CDR3 is 15 amino acids long. CDR3 DNA sequence: TGTGCCAGCAGACTAGCGGGAACTAGCACAGATACGCAGTATTTT. Amino acid sequence: CASRLAGTSTDTQYF.

J is TRBJ1-1 and V is TRBV14, with D possibly TRBD1 on 5 matching bases. V lost 0 bases and J lost 1, with 12 bases in between. This CDR3 spans 16 amino acids. Looked up from germline, CDR1 is SGHDN and CDR2 is FVKESK. CDR3 amino acids: CASSQDFGQGNTEAFF. DNA of the CDR3: TGTGCCAGCAGCCAAGATTTTGGCCAGGGGAACACTGAAGCTTTCTTT.

The rearrangement links TRBV28 to TRBJ2-5, with TRBD1 matching over 9 bases. The CDR3 sequence is 15 residues long. Germline V gene lookup returns CDR1 MDHEN and CDR2 SYDVKM. J was trimmed by 0 bases and V by 3 bases; bases with no gene match: 2. The CDR3 reads CASSLDRGYQETQYF. The CDR3 DNA follows: TGTGCCAGCAGTTTGGACAGGGGTTACCAAGAGACCCAGTACTTC.